A single sample is the source of the 5 T cell receptor beta chains below, sequenced in a study of blood T cell repertoires in COVID-19. Clones were sequenced by immunoSEQ multiplex PCR, and TCRdb holds only the in-frame ones, with some missing. Among about 44,000 clones listed, roughly nine tenths were seen once. The sample taken for sequencing was peripheral blood. The receptors here all came from a man between 65 and 85 years old with active COVID-19.

With regard to this clone: Other DNA variants within this sample encode the same CDR3. The chain links TRBV4-3 to TRBJ1-2, with a possible D match to TRBD1 (5 bases). The CDR3 is 15 amino acids. The germline V and J ends were trimmed by 2 bases and 7 bases, with 17 bases remaining between them. The V gene's germline CDR1 is LGHNA and CDR2 YSLEER. Here the CDR3 DNA reads TGCGCCAGCAGCCAACTCAACGACAGAGATGGTGGCTACACCTTC. Its protein product is CASSQLNDRDGGYTF.

This sequence joins TRBV2 and TRBJ2-5, with D possibly being TRBD2 (6 bases). V was clipped by 0 bases and J by 2 bases, with 13 bases between them. CDR1 is SNHLY, CDR2 FYNNEI, per germline. This CDR3 contains 16 residues. The CDR3 nucleotides read TGTGCCAGCAGTGAAGCCCCGGGACTGTCACAAGAGACCCAGTACTTC. This encodes CASSEAPGLSQETQYF.

This chain joins TRBV5-4 and TRBJ1-5; tentative D call: TRBD1 (5 bases). V shed 0 bases and J shed 5 bases, with 12 bases lying between them. The CDR3 consists of 15 residues. From germline, CDR1 is SGHNT and CDR2 YYREEE (reference sequence). The DNA for the CDR3 is TGTGCCAGCAGCTTGGGACTCGCGGGGGATCAGCCCCAGCATTTT. This sequence encodes CASSLGLAGDQPQHF.

The chain joins TRBV28 to TRBJ2-3, with D possibly being TRBD2 (6 bases). CDR1 and CDR2 (germline): MDHEN, SYDVKM. The CDR3 spans 16 residues. V dropped 3 bases and J dropped 0 bases, with 13 bases sitting between them. The CDR3 DNA is TGTGCCAGCAGTTTCCACACTAGCACTAGCACAGATACGCAGTATTTT. Encoded protein: CASSFHTSTSTDTQYF.

The J gene is TRBJ1-3, the V gene TRBV9, with D hard to call. The CDR3 loop spans 15 amino acids. V lost 1 base, J lost 4 bases, and 12 bases lay in between. CDR1 and CDR2 from the germline V gene are SGDLS and YYNGEE. The CDR3 loop is CASSVQGGSGNTIYF. The CDR3 coding sequence is TGTGCCAGCAGCGTACAAGGAGGGTCCGGAAACACCATATATTTT.